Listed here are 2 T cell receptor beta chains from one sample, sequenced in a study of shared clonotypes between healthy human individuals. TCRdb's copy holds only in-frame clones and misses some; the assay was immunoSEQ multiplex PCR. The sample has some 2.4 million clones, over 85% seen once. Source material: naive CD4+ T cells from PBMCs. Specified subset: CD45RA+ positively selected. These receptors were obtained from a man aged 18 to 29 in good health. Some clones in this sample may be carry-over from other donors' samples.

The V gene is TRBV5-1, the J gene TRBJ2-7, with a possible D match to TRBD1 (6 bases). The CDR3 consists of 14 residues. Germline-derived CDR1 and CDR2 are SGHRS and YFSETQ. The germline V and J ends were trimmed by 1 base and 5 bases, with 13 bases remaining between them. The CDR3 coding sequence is TGCGCCAGCAGCTTGATTGTGGGGGCGAACGAGCAGTACTTC. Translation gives CASSLIVGANEQYF.

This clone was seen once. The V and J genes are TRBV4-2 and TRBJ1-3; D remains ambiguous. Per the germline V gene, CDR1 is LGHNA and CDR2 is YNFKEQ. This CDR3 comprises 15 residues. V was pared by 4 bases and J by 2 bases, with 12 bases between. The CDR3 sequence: CASSLNWGTGNTIYF. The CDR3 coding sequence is TGTGCCAGCAGCCTCAACTGGGGTACTGGAAACACCATATATTTT.